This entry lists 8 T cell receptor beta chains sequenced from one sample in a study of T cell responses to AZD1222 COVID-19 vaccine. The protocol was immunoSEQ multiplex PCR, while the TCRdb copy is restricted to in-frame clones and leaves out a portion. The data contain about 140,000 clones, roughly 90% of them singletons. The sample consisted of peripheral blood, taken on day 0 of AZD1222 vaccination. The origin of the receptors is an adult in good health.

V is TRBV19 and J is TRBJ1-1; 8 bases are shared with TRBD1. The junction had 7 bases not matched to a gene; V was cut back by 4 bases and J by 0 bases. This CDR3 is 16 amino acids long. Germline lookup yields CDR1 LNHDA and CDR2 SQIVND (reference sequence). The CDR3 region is CASSTGQGPMNTEAFF. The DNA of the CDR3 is TGTGCCAGTAGTACAGGACAGGGTCCTATGAACACTGAAGCTTTCTTT.

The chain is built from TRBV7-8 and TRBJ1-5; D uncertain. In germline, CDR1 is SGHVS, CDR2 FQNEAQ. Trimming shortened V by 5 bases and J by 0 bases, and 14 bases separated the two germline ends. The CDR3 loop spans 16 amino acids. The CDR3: CASSLGRTYSNQPQHF. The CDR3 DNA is TGTGCCAGCAGCCTTGGACGGACTTATAGCAATCAGCCCCAGCATTTT.

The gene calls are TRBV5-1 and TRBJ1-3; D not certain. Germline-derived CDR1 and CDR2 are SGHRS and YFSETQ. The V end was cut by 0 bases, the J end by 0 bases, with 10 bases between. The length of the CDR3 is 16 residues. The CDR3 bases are TGCGCCAGCAGCTTGGAGCCTTTGGTCTCTGGAAACACCATATATTTT. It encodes CASSLEPLVSGNTIYF.

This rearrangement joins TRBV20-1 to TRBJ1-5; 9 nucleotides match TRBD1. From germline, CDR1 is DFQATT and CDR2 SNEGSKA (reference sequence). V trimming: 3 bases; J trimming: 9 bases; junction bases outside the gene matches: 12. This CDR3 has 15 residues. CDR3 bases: TGCAGTGCTAGTGAGCCGGGACAGGGTTCAGGGCCCCAGCATTTT. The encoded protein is CSASEPGQGSGPQHF.

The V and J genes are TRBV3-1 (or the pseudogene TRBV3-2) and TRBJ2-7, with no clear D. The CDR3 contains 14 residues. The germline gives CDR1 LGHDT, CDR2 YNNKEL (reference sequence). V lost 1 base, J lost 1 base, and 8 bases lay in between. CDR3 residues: CASSQGAISYEQYF. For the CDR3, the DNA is TGTGCCAGCAGCCAAGGGGCGATTTCCTACGAGCAGTACTTC.

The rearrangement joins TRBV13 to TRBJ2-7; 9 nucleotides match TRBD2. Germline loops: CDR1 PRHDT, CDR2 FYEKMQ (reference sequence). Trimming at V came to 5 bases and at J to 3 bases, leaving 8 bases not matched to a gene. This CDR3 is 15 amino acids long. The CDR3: CASSERGTSFYEQYF. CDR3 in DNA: TGTGCCAGCAGCGAACGCGGGACTAGCTTCTACGAGCAGTACTTC.

The CDR3 loop is CASSPSRSEQFF. CDR3 DNA sequence: TGTGCCAGCAGTCCTTCTAGAAGCGAGCAGTTCTTC. The chain is built from TRBV6-6 and TRBJ2-1; D is unresolved. V was clipped by 5 bases and J by 10 bases, with 12 bases between them. The CDR3 extends over 12 amino acids. Germline V gene data show CDR1 as MNHNY and CDR2 as SVGAGI (reference sequence).

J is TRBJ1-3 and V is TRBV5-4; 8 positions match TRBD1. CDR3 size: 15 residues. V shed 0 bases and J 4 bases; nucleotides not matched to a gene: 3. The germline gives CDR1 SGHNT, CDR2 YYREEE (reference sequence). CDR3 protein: CASSLAGGTGNTIYF. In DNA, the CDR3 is TGTGCCAGCAGCTTGGCAGGGGGCACGGGAAACACCATATATTTT.